The source of this T cell receptor beta chain is a study of blood T cell dynamics during melanoma immunotherapy. About the research overall: Metastatic melanoma patients received first-line pembrolizumab or nivolumab plus ipilimumab.

Time point indicated: week 3, after first cycle of checkpoint inhibitor. One draw preceded checkpoint blockade; another followed its first cycle at week 3. Disease control meant complete response, partial response or stable disease at 12 weeks. Here immunoSEQ multiplex PCR was the method, and the copy in TCRdb shows in-frame clones only, minus some. Among under 3,500 clones listed, around 88% were seen once. This CDR3 is 14 amino acids long. V was cut by 3 bases and J by 3 bases, with 11 bases left in between. CDR1 and CDR2 (germline): SGDLS, YYNGEE. This material consisted of blood, taken from a patient treated with checkpoint blockade. The rearrangement uses TRBV9 and TRBJ2-3; a weak D match, TRBD1 (6 bases). The receptor's source is a human donor with melanoma. The CDR3 loop reads CASSDRTGTDTQYF. The CDR3 bases are TGTGCCAGCAGCGACCGAACAGGGACAGATACGCAGTATTTT.